Presented here are 7 T cell receptor beta chains from one specimen sequenced in a study of cytomegalovirus exposure and HLA in healthy donors (dated by TCRdb to between 2016 and 2019). The library was generated by the immunoSEQ multiplex PCR assay. A mixture of 60 forward primers for TCR Vbeta segments and 13 reverse primers for TCR Jbeta segments was used in the multiplex PCR. As stored in TCRdb, this immuneACCESS dataset retains in-frame rearrangements with V and J assigned. A fraction of the clones does not appear; measured against another copy, unresolved V genes explain less than half of the discrepancy, and the remainder lacks a known reason. Across this sample there are 83,000 or so clones, with 70% to 80% seen only once. Roughly 15% of the sample rests with the top ten. The sequencing sample was made of PBMCs. These receptors were obtained from a woman in her forties in good health and CMV-seropositive.

The rearrangement links TRBV19 to TRBJ1-2, with D hard to call. Germline CDR1 LNHDA, CDR2 SQIVND (reference sequence). The CDR3 totals 14 residues. V shed 5 bases and J shed 0 bases, with 10 bases lying between them. CDR3 residues: CASSRIEANYGYTF. CDR3 nucleotide sequence: TGTGCCAGTAGTCGGATTGAGGCTAACTATGGCTACACCTTC.

The V gene is TRBV7-9, the J gene TRBJ1-3, with D hard to call. V was pared by 4 bases and J by 4 bases, with 17 bases between. Germline CDR1 SEHNR, CDR2 FQNEAQ (reference sequence). CDR3 length: 16 residues. The CDR3 bases are TGTGCCAGCAGCTCCTCCGAGGCGGGGTTAGGAAACACCATATATTTT. Residues: CASSSSEAGLGNTIYF.

With regard to this clone: An end of the junction differs from the germline gene, which may be a read error. The chain has TRBV30 and TRBJ1-2; D perhaps matches TRBD1 (6 bases). The CDR3 length is 14 residues. The V gene's germline CDR1 is GTSNPN and CDR2 SVGIG (reference sequence). The CDR3 DNA follows: TGTGCCTGGATAAACACCGTTAGGGGGTCGCATAGGGTCTTC. Amino acids: CAWINTVRGSHRVF.

The J gene is TRBJ1-3, the V gene TRBV7-2; D may be TRBD1 (6 bases). Looked up from germline, CDR1 is SGHTA and CDR2 is FQGNSA. This CDR3 spans 16 amino acids. V was clipped by 5 bases and J by 0 bases, with 14 bases between them. The CDR3 spells CASSPSYRVSGNTIYF. CDR3 in DNA: TGTGCCAGCAGCCCGAGCTACAGGGTCTCTGGAAACACCATATATTTT.

V and J are TRBV28 and TRBJ2-3, with 8 bases identical to TRBD2. V gave up 2 bases and J gave up 2 bases; unmatched junction bases: 6. Germline CDR1 reads MDHEN; CDR2 reads SYDVKM. The CDR3 has 16 residues. The chain's CDR3 is CASSLLGREATDTQYF. The CDR3 nucleotides are TGTGCCAGCAGTTTACTAGGGCGGGAGGCCACAGATACGCAGTATTTT. The full variable domain, its missing parts supplied by reference TRBV28 and TRBJ2-3, is DVKVTQSSRYLVKRTGEKVFLECVQDMDHENMFWYRQDPGLGLRLIYFSYDVKMKEKGDIPEGYSVSREKKERFSLILESASTNQTSMYLCASSLLGREATDTQYFGPGTRLTVL.

V gene TRBV11-1 combines with J gene TRBJ2-3; 7 bases align to TRBD1. V was pared by 3 bases and J by 6 bases, with 6 bases of the junction left unmatched. Germline V gene sequence: CDR1 SGHAT, CDR2 FQDESV (reference sequence). The length of the CDR3 is 14 residues. The CDR3 sequence is CASSLGQLGDTQYF. The CDR3 nucleotides are TGTGCCAGCAGCTTGGGACAGCTAGGGGATACGCAGTATTTT.

This sequence joins TRBV4-2 and TRBJ2-3; 7 bases align to TRBD1. Germline loops: CDR1 LGHNA, CDR2 YNFKEQ. The length of the CDR3 is 16 residues. V lost 3 bases and J lost 4; bases outside the gene matches: 10. This CDR3 is CASSHPGTAVADTQYF. CDR3 DNA: TGTGCCAGCAGCCACCCCGGGACAGCTGTTGCAGATACGCAGTATTTT.